This paragraph covers one T cell receptor beta chain sequence. Germline-derived CDR1 and CDR2 are SGHTA and FQGNSA. The CDR3 runs to 16 residues. The ends lost 5 bases at V and 4 bases at J; junction bases unmatched: 9. The sample belongs to a study of shared clonotypes between healthy human individuals. Background on the study: Researchers assigned three CD4 naive, three CD4 memory, two CD8 naive and one CD8 memory plate to each donor.

Every donor, a Caucasian adult, lived in Nashville, Tennessee. TCRdb's copy holds only in-frame clones and misses some; the assay was immunoSEQ multiplex PCR. The data show some 1.5 million clones, with 98% seen just once and about 0.45% held by the top ten. The sequence was collected from a man aged 25-45 years in good health. The chain combines TRBV7-2 with TRBJ2-1, with TRBD2 matching over 9 bases. The sequenced sample was naive CD4+ T cells sorted from blood. Subset meaning: CD45RA+ positively selected. The CDR3 protein is CASSRRRLAEYNEQFF. The DNA for the CDR3 is TGTGCCAGCAGCCGACGCAGACTAGCGGAGTACAATGAGCAGTTCTTC. Full variable domain (remainder filled in from reference TRBV7-2 and TRBJ2-1): GAGVSQSPSNKVTEKGKDVELRCDPISGHTALYWYRQSLGQGLEFLIYFQGNSAPDKSGLPSDRFSAERTGGSVSTLTIQRTQQEDSAVYLCASSRRRLAEYNEQFFGPGTRLTVL.